This T cell receptor beta chain was found in a study of shared clonotypes between healthy human individuals. The method was immunoSEQ multiplex PCR; TCRdb's version includes in-frame clones alone and lacks a portion of them. This sample has hundreds of thousands of clones; about 95% occur once, and the top ten carry roughly 0.06%. V was cut by 5 bases and J by 0 bases, with 11 bases left in between. Per germline, CDR1 LNHDA and CDR2 SQIVND (reference sequence). CDR3 length: 15 amino acids. The source is a young woman in good health. This chain connects TRBV19 to TRBJ2-1; D is unclear. The specimen sequenced was naive CD4+ T cells sorted from blood. Subset specified: CD45RA+ positively selected. As DNA, the CDR3 is TGTGCCAGTAGTGAGCAACAGAGCTCCTACAATGAGCAGTTCTTC. This codes for CASSEQQSSYNEQFF.